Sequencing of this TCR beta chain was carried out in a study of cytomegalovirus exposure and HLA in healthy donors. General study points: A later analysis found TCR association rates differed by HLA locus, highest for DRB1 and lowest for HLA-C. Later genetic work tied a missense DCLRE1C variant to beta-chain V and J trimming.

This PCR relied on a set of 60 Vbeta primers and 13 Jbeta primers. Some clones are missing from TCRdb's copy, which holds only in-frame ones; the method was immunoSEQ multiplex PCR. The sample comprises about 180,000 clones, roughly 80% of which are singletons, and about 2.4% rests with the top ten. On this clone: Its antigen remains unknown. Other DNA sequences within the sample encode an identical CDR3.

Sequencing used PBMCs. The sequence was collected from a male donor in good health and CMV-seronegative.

The CDR3 spells CSAGTSYEQYF. The CDR3 DNA reads as TGCAGTGCTGGGACTTCCTACGAGCAGTACTTC. V usage is TRBV20-1 and J usage is TRBJ2-7; the D gene is possibly TRBD2 (6 bases). Trimming took off 5 bases at V and 1 base at J, with 6 bases between the two ends. This CDR3 is built from 11 residues. Germline CDR1 is DFQATT and CDR2 is SNEGSKA (reference sequence).